Listed below are T cell receptor beta chains from one sample, sequenced in a study. Here immunoSEQ multiplex PCR was the method, and the copy in TCRdb shows in-frame clones only, minus some. The sample holds about 68,000 clones; 90% to 95% are singletons and the top ten take 4% to 5%. Sequenced sample: PBMCs. The receptor set was obtained from a man aged 40-55 years with rheumatoid arthritis. Both conserved end residues are part of each CDR3. Fields, in order: CDR3 protein, CDR3 DNA, V gene, J gene, D gene, clone size. A D gene is named only where the DNA matches it firmly. Only some rows state a clone size, as once, few, many or a class for expanded clones.

CASSYGALYEQYF,TGTGCCAGCAGTTATGGGGCGCTGTACGAGCAGTACTTC,TRBV27,TRBJ2-7,.,once
CASADDRYTEAFF,TGTGCCAGCGCCGACGACAGGTACACTGAAGCTTTCTTT,TRBV2,TRBJ1-1,.,once
CASSPLAGRSYEQYF,TGTGCCAGCTCACCCTTAGCGGGACGCTCCTACGAGCAGTACTTC,TRBV18,TRBJ2-7,TRBD2,.
CAISGPRQGDYEQYF,TGTGCCATCAGTGGGCCCCGACAGGGGGACTACGAGCAGTACTTC,TRBV10-3,TRBJ2-7,TRBD1,.
CASSPSGGGMETQYF,TGTGCCAGCAGTCCCTCCGGCGGGGGAATGGAGACCCAGTACTTC,TRBV6-5,TRBJ2-5,TRBD2,.
CASKDWAGYGYTF,TGTGCCAGCAAGGATTGGGCGGGATATGGCTACACCTTC,TRBV6-5,TRBJ1-2,.,.
CASSQGDRVVYEQYF,TGTGCCAGCAGCCAAGGGGACAGGGTCGTGTACGAGCAGTACTTC,TRBV4-2,TRBJ2-7,TRBD1,.
CASSPRGLAGVTDTQYF,TGTGCCAGCAGTCCTAGGGGTCTAGCGGGAGTTACAGATACGCAGTATTTT,TRBV27,TRBJ2-3,TRBD2,.
CASSLKPGGANVLTF,TGTGCCAGCAGCTTAAAGCCAGGCGGGGCCAACGTCCTGACTTTC,TRBV7-2,TRBJ2-6,.,few
CASSVESRAYEQYF,TGTGCCAGCAGTGTAGAAAGCCGAGCCTACGAGCAGTACTTC,TRBV2,TRBJ2-7,.,.
CASSLSGDFPEAFF,TGTGCCAGCAGTCTGTCAGGGGACTTCCCTGAAGCTTTCTTT,TRBV11-2,TRBJ1-1,.,.
CASSLRQGDSPLHF,TGTGCCAGCAGTCTTAGACAGGGCGATTCACCCCTCCACTTT,TRBV5-4,TRBJ1-6,TRBD1,.
CASSLLLWSGEQFF,TGTGCCAGCAGCTTACTTCTTTGGAGCGGAGAGCAGTTCTTC,TRBV11-2,TRBJ2-1,.,once
CAINMAGQSYEQYF,TGTGCCATCAACATGGCCGGGCAGTCCTACGAGCAGTACTTC,TRBV10-3,TRBJ2-7,.,once
CASSQDQEQEKLFF,TGCGCCAGCAGCCAAGATCAAGAACAAGAAAAACTGTTTTTT,TRBV4-3,TRBJ1-4,.,.
CASSLTGGTTYEQYF,TGCGCCAGCAGCTTGACCGGCGGAACCACCTACGAGCAGTACTTC,TRBV5-1,TRBJ2-7,.,.
CASSLALVANEKLFF,TGTGCCAGCAGCTTAGCTCTAGTGGCGAATGAAAAACTGTTTTTT,TRBV7-6,TRBJ1-4,.,.
CASSSRFRADTQYF,TGTGCCAGCAGCTCAAGATTCAGGGCAGATACGCAGTATTTT,TRBV7-3,TRBJ2-3,.,.
CASSLLETQYF,TGCGCCAGCAGCTTATTAGAGACCCAGTACTTC,TRBV5-1,TRBJ2-5,.,.
CASSLGGGNEQFF,TGTGCCAGCAGCTTAGGAGGTGGAAATGAGCAGTTCTTC,TRBV11-2,TRBJ2-1,.,.
CASSRVDNSPLHF,TGTGCCAGCAGTAGGGTGGATAATTCACCCCTCCACTTT,TRBV2,TRBJ1-6,.,.
CASSVSKGQNYGYTF,TGTGCCAGCAGCGTAAGTAAGGGACAGAACTATGGCTACACCTTC,TRBV5-6,TRBJ1-2,TRBD1,.
CASSSPQGYTQYF,TGTGCCAGCAGTTCTCCACAGGGATATACGCAGTATTTT,TRBV6-5,TRBJ2-3,.,.
CASIGLVTNYGYTF,TGTGCCAGCATAGGTTTGGTAACTAACTATGGCTACACCTTC,TRBV6-5,TRBJ1-2,.,.
CASSRTGASSGANVLTF,TGTGCCAGTAGTAGGACAGGGGCGAGCTCTGGGGCCAACGTCCTGACTTTC,TRBV19,TRBJ2-6,TRBD1,.
CASSPGLAGGPNTQYF,TGCGCCAGCAGCCCAGGACTAGCGGGGGGGCCAAATACGCAGTATTTT,TRBV5-1,TRBJ2-3,TRBD2,.
CASSSPYEQYF,TGTGCCAGCAGTTCCCCCTACGAGCAGTACTTC,TRBV27,TRBJ2-7,.,.
CASSASTSDYTF,TGTGCCAGCAGCGCCTCAACTTCTGACTACACCTTC,TRBV5-4,TRBJ1-2,.,.
CASSTGLALSYEQYF,TGTGCCAGCAGCACCGGGCTAGCGCTTTCCTACGAGCAGTACTTC,TRBV5-4,TRBJ2-7,.,.
CASISSSSYNEQFF,TGTGCCAGCATAAGCAGTTCCTCCTACAATGAGCAGTTCTTC,TRBV11-2,TRBJ2-1,.,.
CATSDSPGTGATGELFF,TGTGCCACCAGTGACTCACCAGGGACAGGAGCCACCGGGGAGCTGTTTTTT,TRBV24-1,TRBJ2-2,TRBD1,.
CASRPGQGGDTQYF,TGTGCCAGCAGGCCAGGACAGGGCGGAGATACGCAGTATTTT,TRBV2,TRBJ2-3,TRBD1,.
CASSYSLSGANVLTF,TGTGCCAGCAGTTACAGCCTATCTGGGGCCAACGTCCTGACTTTC,TRBV7-3,TRBJ2-6,.,.
CASSPPGLAGFEQFF,TGTGCCAGCAGCCCACCGGGACTAGCGGGATTTGAGCAGTTCTTC,TRBV7-9,TRBJ2-1,TRBD2,.
CASSLSRGLGNTIYF,TGTGCCAGCAGCTTAAGCAGGGGGCTTGGAAACACCATATATTTT,TRBV7-8,TRBJ1-3,TRBD1,.
CASSWRDEPPFF,TGTGCCAGCAGCTGGCGGGACGAGCCCCCGTTCTTC,TRBV13,TRBJ2-1,.,.